This T cell receptor beta chain was sequenced in a study of blood T cell repertoires in COVID-19. This clone was seen a few times. Trimming left V 8 bases short and J 1 base short, with 11 bases between. CDR1 MNHEY and CDR2 SVGAGI come from the germline V gene. The CDR3 has 14 amino acids. TCRdb's table, derived via immunoSEQ multiplex PCR, lists solely in-frame clones and lacks some. In the table there are some 120,000 clones, 75% to 90% of which are singletons. Material: peripheral blood. The rearrangement joins TRBV6-5 to TRBJ2-2; D is uncertain. The origin of this receptor is a woman aged 50 to 65 who had recovered from COVID-19. CDR3 residues: CASYSSLNTGELFF. The CDR3 DNA reads as TGTGCCAGCTACTCCTCCCTGAACACCGGGGAGCTGTTTTTT.